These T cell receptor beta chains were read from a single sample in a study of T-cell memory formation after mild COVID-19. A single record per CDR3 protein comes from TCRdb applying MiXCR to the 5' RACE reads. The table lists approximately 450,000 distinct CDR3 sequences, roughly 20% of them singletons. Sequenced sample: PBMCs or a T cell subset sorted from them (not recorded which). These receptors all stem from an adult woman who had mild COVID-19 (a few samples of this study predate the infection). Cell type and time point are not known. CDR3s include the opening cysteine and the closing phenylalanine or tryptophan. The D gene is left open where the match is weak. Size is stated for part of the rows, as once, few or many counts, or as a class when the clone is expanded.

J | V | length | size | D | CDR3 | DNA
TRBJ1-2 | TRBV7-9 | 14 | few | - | CASRPQGKGYGYTF | TGTGCCAGCAGACCTCAGGGAAAGGGCTATGGCTACACCTTC
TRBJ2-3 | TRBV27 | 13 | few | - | CASSFSRTDTQYF | TGTGCCAGCAGTTTCTCCCGCACAGATACGCAGTATTTT
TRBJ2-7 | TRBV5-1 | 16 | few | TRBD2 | CASSIGLAGLSYEQYF | TGCGCCAGCAGCATCGGACTAGCGGGACTATCCTACGAGCAGTACTTC
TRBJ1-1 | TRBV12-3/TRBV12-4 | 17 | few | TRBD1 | CASSFRTGGGGWTEAFF | TGTGCCAGCAGTTTTCGGACAGGGGGCGGAGGTTGGACTGAAGCTTTCTTT
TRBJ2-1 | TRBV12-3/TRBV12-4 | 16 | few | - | CASSLTGGIFRNEQFF | TGTGCCAGCAGTTTGACAGGCGGAATATTTAGGAATGAGCAGTTCTTC
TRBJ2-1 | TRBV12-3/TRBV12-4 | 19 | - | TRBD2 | CASSLRPGLAGHSYNEQFF | TGTGCCAGCAGTTTACGCCCGGGACTAGCGGGGCACTCCTACAATGAGCAGTTCTTC
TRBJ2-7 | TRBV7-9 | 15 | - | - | CASSLGPGRTYEQYF | TGTGCCAGCAGCTTAGGGCCAGGGCGAACCTACGAGCAGTACTTC
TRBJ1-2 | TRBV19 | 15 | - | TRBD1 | CASSTRPRQGGGYTF | TGTGCCAGTAGTACCCGACCCCGACAGGGGGGTGGCTACACCTTC
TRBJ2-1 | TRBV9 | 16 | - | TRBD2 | CASSPVASGYYNEQFF | TGTGCCAGCAGCCCCGTGGCTAGCGGGTACTACAATGAGCAGTTCTTC
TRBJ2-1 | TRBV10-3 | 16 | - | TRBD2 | CAISEWLAGEYNEQFF | TGTGCCATCAGTGAGTGGCTAGCGGGAGAGTACAATGAGCAGTTCTTC
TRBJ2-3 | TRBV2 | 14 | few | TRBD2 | CASRDSGTSGMQYF | TGTGCCAGCAGGGACTCGGGGACTAGCGGCATGCAGTATTTT
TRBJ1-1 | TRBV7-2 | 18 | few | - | CASSLALIWQAMNTEAFF | TGTGCCAGCAGCTTAGCGCTAATCTGGCAGGCCATGAACACTGAAGCTTTCTTT
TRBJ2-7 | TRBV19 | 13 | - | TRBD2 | CASSLWTSYEQYF | TGTGCCAGTAGTCTCTGGACTAGCTACGAGCAGTACTTC
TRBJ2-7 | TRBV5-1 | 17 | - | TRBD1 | CASSDRDRGVRSYEQYF | TGCGCCAGCAGCGACCGGGACAGGGGGGTGCGGTCCTACGAGCAGTACTTC
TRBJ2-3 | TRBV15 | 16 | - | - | CATRNLGGGLRDTQYF | TGTGCCACCCGGAACCTAGGTGGGGGGCTCAGAGATACGCAGTATTTT
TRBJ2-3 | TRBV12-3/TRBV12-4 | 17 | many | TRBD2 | CASSPGLAGVGADTQYF | TGTGCCAGCAGTCCAGGACTAGCGGGAGTTGGGGCAGATACGCAGTATTTT
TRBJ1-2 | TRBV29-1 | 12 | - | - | CSVADSFYGYTF | TGCAGCGTTGCGGACAGCTTCTATGGCTACACCTTC
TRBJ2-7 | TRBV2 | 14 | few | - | CASKLDRSSYEQYF | TGTGCCAGCAAGTTAGACAGGAGCTCCTACGAGCAGTACTTC
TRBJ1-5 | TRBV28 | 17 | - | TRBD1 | CASSSKYRGHGGQPQHF | TGTGCCAGCAGTTCAAAATACAGGGGGCATGGAGGGCAGCCCCAGCATTTT
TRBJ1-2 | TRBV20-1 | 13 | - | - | CSARVPTNYGYTF | TGCAGTGCTAGAGTCCCCACCAACTATGGCTACACCTTC
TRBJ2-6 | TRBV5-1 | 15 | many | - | CASSLSGSGANVLTF | TGTGCCAGCAGCTTAAGTGGCTCTGGGGCCAACGTCCTGACTTTC
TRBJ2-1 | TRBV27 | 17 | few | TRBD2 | CASSPGTSGASYNEQFF | TGTGCCAGCAGTCCTGGGACTAGCGGTGCTTCCTACAATGAGCAGTTCTTC
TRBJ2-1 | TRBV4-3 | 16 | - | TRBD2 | CASSQAPTSGRKEQFF | TGCGCCAGCAGCCAAGCCCCGACTAGCGGGAGAAAGGAGCAGTTCTTC
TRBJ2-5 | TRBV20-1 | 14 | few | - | CSARIRGSQETQYF | TGCAGTGCTAGAATCAGGGGAAGCCAAGAGACCCAGTACTTC
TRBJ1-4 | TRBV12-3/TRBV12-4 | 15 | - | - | CASSERGVSFGKLFF | TGTGCCAGCAGTGAGCGCGGGGTCTCCTTTGGAAAACTGTTTTTT
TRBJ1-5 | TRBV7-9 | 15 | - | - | CASSLGTSSNQPQHF | TGTGCCAGCAGCCTCGGGACGTCAAGCAATCAGCCCCAGCATTTT
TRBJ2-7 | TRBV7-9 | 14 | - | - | CASSFEGTTSEQYF | TGTGCCAGCAGCTTTGAGGGTACTACCTCCGAGCAGTACTTC
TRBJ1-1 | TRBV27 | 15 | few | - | CASSPVGVPRTEAFF | TGTGCCAGCAGTCCTGTGGGGGTTCCGAGGACTGAAGCTTTCTTT
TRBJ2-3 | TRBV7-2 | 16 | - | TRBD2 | CASSLGSGRVADTQYF | TGTGCCAGCAGCTTAGGTAGCGGGAGGGTGGCAGATACGCAGTATTTT
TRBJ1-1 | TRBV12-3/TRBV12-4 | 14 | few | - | CASNRQGPNTEAFF | TGTGCCAGCAATCGTCAGGGACCGAACACTGAAGCTTTCTTT
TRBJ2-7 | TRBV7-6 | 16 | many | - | CASSLERGLPSYEQYF | TGTGCCAGCAGCTTAGAGAGGGGACTCCCCTCCTACGAGCAGTACTTC
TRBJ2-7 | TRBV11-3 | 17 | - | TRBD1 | CASSPGQGAASSYEQYF | TGTGCCAGCAGCCCGGGACAGGGGGCGGCCAGCTCCTACGAGCAGTACTTC
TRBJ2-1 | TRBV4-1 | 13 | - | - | CASSEPQGHEQFF | TGCGCCAGCAGCGAGCCGCAGGGTCATGAGCAGTTCTTC
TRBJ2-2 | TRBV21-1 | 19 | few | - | CASSKAGQGAGSNTGELFF | TGTGCCAGCAGCAAAGCCGGACAGGGGGCAGGTAGTAACACCGGGGAGCTGTTTTTT
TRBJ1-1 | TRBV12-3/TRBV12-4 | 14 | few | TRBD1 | CASSYRGESTEAFF | TGTGCCAGCAGCTACAGGGGCGAGAGCACTGAAGCTTTCTTT
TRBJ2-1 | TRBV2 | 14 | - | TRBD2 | CASRAGTSPHEQFF | TGTGCCAGCAGGGCCGGGACTAGCCCTCATGAGCAGTTCTTC